Following are 11 T cell receptor beta chains from one sample sequenced in a study of T cell responses to AZD1222 COVID-19 vaccine. The repertoire was sequenced with immunoSEQ multiplex PCR; TCRdb's copy has only in-frame clones and lacks some. The repertoire holds tens of thousands of clones, with around 91% as singletons. Sequenced here: peripheral blood, sampled on day 0 of MenACWY control vaccination. The receptors originated from an adult in good health.

J is TRBJ2-2 and V is TRBV25-1; D is tentatively TRBD1 or TRBD2 (5 bases each). The V gene's germline CDR1 is MGHDK and CDR2 SYGVNS. With 8 bases removed from V and 10 bases from J, the gap between germline ends came to 17 bases. This CDR3 is built from 13 residues. The CDR3 spells CASGRDEGAELFF. The CDR3 bases are TGTGCCAGCGGCCGGGACGAGGGAGCGGAGCTGTTTTTT.

This rearrangement joins TRBV7-2 to TRBJ2-7, with TRBD1 matching 9 bases. V lost 5 bases to trimming and J lost 4 bases; unmatched junction nucleotides: 6. This CDR3 contains 14 residues. Germline V lookup: CDR1 SGHTA, CDR2 FQGNSA. This CDR3 reads CASSQQGARYEQYF. The CDR3 DNA follows: TGTGCCAGCAGCCAACAGGGGGCGCGTTACGAGCAGTACTTC.

The rearrangement uses TRBV7-2 and TRBJ1-1, with a possible D match to TRBD1 (6 bases). The germline V gene encodes CDR1 SGHTA and CDR2 FQGNSA. Trimming pared 3 bases from V and 1 base from J, leaving 9 bases between. This CDR3 contains 14 residues. CDR3 sequence: CASSFWGANTEAFF. DNA for the CDR3: TGTGCCAGCAGCTTTTGGGGGGCGAACACTGAAGCTTTCTTT.

CDR3 sequence: CASSPWGTEAFGYTF. In nucleotides, the CDR3 is TGTGCCAGCAGCCCTTGGGGGACAGAGGCGTTTGGCTACACCTTC. The gene calls are TRBV5-5 and TRBJ1-2; 7 nucleotides align to TRBD1. This CDR3 comprises 15 residues. J was trimmed by 7 bases and V by 4 bases; bases with no gene match: 13. Germline V gives CDR1 SGHKS, CDR2 YYEKEE (reference sequence).

V and J are TRBV15 and TRBJ1-1; D might be TRBD1 (6 bases). V lost 3 bases and J lost 2, with 10 bases in between. Per the germline V gene, CDR1 is LNHNV and CDR2 is YYDKDF (reference sequence). The CDR3 runs 14 residues. The CDR3: CATSRGASNTEAFF. CDR3 sequence (DNA): TGTGCCACCAGCAGGGGGGCATCCAACACTGAAGCTTTCTTT.

This chain connects TRBV7-2 to TRBJ1-2; a possible D gene is TRBD1 (5 bases). Germline CDR1 SGHTA, CDR2 FQGNSA. CDR3 size: 13 residues. Trimming left V 0 bases short and J 8 bases short, with 10 bases between. This CDR3 is CASSLAGASGYTF. CDR3 nucleotides: TGTGCCAGCAGCTTAGCTGGGGCGAGCGGCTACACCTTC.

The table lists this clone with a few counts. The chain joins TRBV5-1 to TRBJ2-2; no definite D call. The CDR3 loop spans 17 amino acids. CDR1 and CDR2 from the germline V gene are SGHRS and YFSETQ. Trimming removed 0 bases from V and 1 base from J, with 13 bases in between. The DNA of the CDR3 is TGCGCCAGCAGCTTGGAGGCCAGCGCTATGAACACCGGGGAGCTGTTTTTT. Protein product: CASSLEASAMNTGELFF.

The V gene is TRBV10-3, the J gene TRBJ2-1; D unclear. Trimming took 2 bases from V and 8 from J, leaving 4 bases between them. CDR3 size: 11 residues. The germline gives CDR1 ENHRY, CDR2 SYGVKD. The CDR3 sequence is CAISETDEQFF. The CDR3 nucleotides are TGTGCCATCAGTGAGACGGATGAGCAGTTCTTC.

The gene calls are TRBV20-1 and TRBJ1-1; D gene uncertain. The V and J ends lost 3 bases and 3 bases respectively, with 5 bases between them. This CDR3 spans 11 amino acids. Looked up from germline, CDR1 is DFQATT and CDR2 is SNEGSKA (reference sequence). The CDR3 here is CSARHYTEAFF. The CDR3 nucleotides are TGCAGTGCTAGGCATTACACTGAAGCTTTCTTT.

This clone came up once. The rearrangement uses TRBV27 and TRBJ2-2; 9 bases line up with TRBD1. The length of the CDR3 is 15 residues. Germline CDR1 and CDR2: MNHEY and SMNVEV (reference sequence). The junction had 8 bases not matched to a gene; V was cut back by 5 bases and J by 7 bases. CDR3 DNA: TGTGCCAGCAGTCGTAAAGGACAGGGGATCGGGGAGCTGTTTTTT. Its translation is CASSRKGQGIGELFF.

The chain joins TRBV5-1 to TRBJ2-3; 10 bases agree with TRBD2. The germline V gene encodes CDR1 SGHRS and CDR2 YFSETQ. The CDR3 is 15 amino acids. V shed 3 bases and J 2 bases; nucleotides not matched to a gene: 3. The CDR3 protein is CASSSAGGDTDTQYF. In DNA, the CDR3 is TGCGCCAGCAGCTCAGCGGGAGGGGACACAGATACGCAGTATTTT.